This T cell receptor (beta chain) emerged from a study of T cell responses to AZD1222 COVID-19 vaccine. Sequencing used immunoSEQ multiplex PCR; TCRdb keeps in-frame clones, though not all of them. This table has around 130,000 clones, 75% to 90% appearing once. General observations from the study: Only a handful of AZD1222 recipients, several in all, had baseline seropositivity. Most donors were white British, females outnumbered males, and clonal diversity was possibly underestimated. Dominant at 160-218 and 743-854, vaccine-associated CD4 TCRs also spanned spike. Increased Spike-specific TCR breadth and depth were observed after two AZD1222 doses.

The CDR3 loop spans 15 amino acids. Germline CDR1 reads MDHEN; CDR2 reads SYDVKM. With 1 base clipped from V and 7 bases from J, the junction kept 7 bases outside the gene matches. A single count supports this clone. The antigen remains undetermined. The clonotype originates from an adult in good health. This sequence joins TRBV28 and TRBJ2-7, with TRBD1 matching over 10 bases. This specimen consisted of peripheral blood, obtained on day 0 of AZD1222 vaccination. CDR3 region: CASSLSPGQGWEQYF. For the CDR3, the DNA is TGTGCCAGCAGTTTATCCCCGGGACAGGGGTGGGAGCAGTACTTC.